The rows below give T cell receptor beta chains drawn from one sample of a study of cytomegalovirus exposure and HLA in healthy donors. Only in-frame clones appear in the TCRdb table, and some are missing; sequencing was by immunoSEQ multiplex PCR. The sample has 200,000 to 250,000 clones, about 83% seen once; the top ten hold 1% to 1.5%. The material sequenced was PBMCs. Source of these receptors: a human donor in good health. Both conserved end residues are part of each CDR3. A D gene is named only where the DNA matches it firmly. Size values are once, few and many counts, or a class for expanded clones, and some rows have none.

clone size: .
D gene: TRBD1
J gene: TRBJ2-7
V gene: TRBV6-1
CDR3 length: 13
CDR3 protein: CASNIDRDYEQYF
CDR3 DNA: TGTGCCAGCAACATTGACAGGGACTACGAGCAGTACTTC

clone size: .
D gene: TRBD1
J gene: TRBJ2-6
V gene: TRBV18
CDR3 length: 18
CDR3 protein: CASYRVGQGDSGANVLTF
CDR3 DNA: TGTGCCAGCTACCGGGTGGGACAGGGAGACTCTGGGGCCAACGTCCTGACTTTC

clone size: .
D gene: TRBD2
J gene: TRBJ2-6
V gene: TRBV7-3
CDR3 length: 16
CDR3 protein: CASSLSGGAGANVLTF
CDR3 DNA: TGTGCCAGCAGCTTATCTGGGGGGGCTGGGGCCAACGTCCTGACTTTC

clone size: .
D gene: TRBD1
J gene: TRBJ2-3
V gene: TRBV4-1
CDR3 length: 15
CDR3 protein: CASSPGTGVTDTQYF
CDR3 DNA: TGCGCCAGCAGCCCCGGGACAGGGGTCACAGATACGCAGTATTTT

clone size: once
D gene: TRBD2
J gene: TRBJ2-7
V gene: TRBV7-2
CDR3 length: 16
CDR3 protein: CASSLSEASGSYEQYF
CDR3 DNA: TGTGCCAGCAGCTTATCGGAGGCTAGCGGGAGCTACGAGCAGTACTTC

clone size: few
D gene: .
J gene: TRBJ1-1
V gene: TRBV6-5
CDR3 length: 14
CDR3 protein: CASSSWRGNTEAFF
CDR3 DNA: TGTGCCAGCAGTTCCTGGAGGGGGAACACTGAAGCTTTCTTT

clone size: .
D gene: .
J gene: TRBJ2-7
V gene: TRBV2
CDR3 length: 10
CDR3 protein: CATQGYEQYF
CDR3 DNA: TGTGCCACCCAGGGATACGAGCAGTACTTC

clone size: .
D gene: .
J gene: TRBJ2-1
V gene: TRBV4-1
CDR3 length: 17
CDR3 protein: CASSQLPSAISYNEQFF
CDR3 DNA: TGCGCCAGCAGCCAACTTCCAAGCGCTATATCCTACAATGAGCAGTTCTTC

clone size: .
D gene: TRBD1
J gene: TRBJ1-2
V gene: TRBV18
CDR3 length: 16
CDR3 protein: CASLPMTGSNNYGYTF
CDR3 DNA: TGTGCCAGCTTGCCGATGACAGGGAGTAATAACTATGGCTACACCTTC

clone size: .
D gene: TRBD1
J gene: TRBJ1-2
V gene: TRBV5-4
CDR3 length: 14
CDR3 protein: CASSLQGGGGGYTF
CDR3 DNA: TGTGCCAGCAGCCTCCAGGGGGGAGGAGGTGGCTACACCTTC

clone size: .
D gene: .
J gene: TRBJ1-5
V gene: TRBV19
CDR3 length: 16
CDR3 protein: CASTIRPPYSNQPQHF
CDR3 DNA: TGTGCCAGTACCATCAGGCCGCCCTATAGCAATCAGCCCCAGCATTTT

clone size: .
D gene: TRBD2
J gene: TRBJ2-5
V gene: TRBV5-1
CDR3 length: 19
CDR3 protein: CASSLVSSGKIWYQETQYF
CDR3 DNA: TGCGCCAGCAGCTTGGTGTCTAGCGGGAAGATTTGGTACCAAGAGACCCAGTACTTC

clone size: .
D gene: .
J gene: TRBJ2-7
V gene: TRBV2
CDR3 length: 13
CDR3 protein: CASSERRSGDQYF
CDR3 DNA: TGTGCCAGCAGTGAAAGAAGGTCAGGGGATCAGTACTTC

clone size: .
D gene: .
J gene: TRBJ2-5
V gene: TRBV7-9
CDR3 length: 12
CDR3 protein: CASSPSDREQYF
CDR3 DNA: TGTGCCAGCAGCCCATCGGACAGAGAGCAGTACTTC

clone size: once
D gene: TRBD2
J gene: TRBJ2-7
V gene: TRBV5-1
CDR3 length: 16
CDR3 protein: CASSLGATSGGYEQYF
CDR3 DNA: TGCGCCAGCAGCTTAGGAGCGACTAGCGGGGGCTACGAGCAGTACTTC

clone size: .
D gene: .
J gene: TRBJ2-7
V gene: TRBV7-9
CDR3 length: 15
CDR3 protein: CASSLVGGVTYEQYF
CDR3 DNA: TGTGCCAGCAGCTTAGTAGGGGGGGTGACCTACGAGCAGTACTTC

clone size: .
D gene: .
J gene: TRBJ2-3
V gene: TRBV2
CDR3 length: 15
CDR3 protein: CASTRRDSGTDTQYF
CDR3 DNA: TGTGCCAGCACCCGCCGGGATTCGGGCACAGATACGCAGTATTTT

clone size: few
D gene: TRBD1
J gene: TRBJ2-7
V gene: TRBV7-9
CDR3 length: 14
CDR3 protein: CASSVGQGAYEQYF
CDR3 DNA: TGTGCCAGCAGCGTGGGACAGGGGGCGTACGAGCAGTACTTC

clone size: .
D gene: .
J gene: TRBJ1-5
V gene: TRBV6-5
CDR3 length: 13
CDR3 protein: CASSQVSNQPQHF
CDR3 DNA: TGTGCCAGCAGTCAGGTGAGCAATCAGCCCCAGCATTTT

clone size: .
D gene: .
J gene: TRBJ2-7
V gene: TRBV7-9
CDR3 length: 16
CDR3 protein: CASSSFPGRAQYEQYF
CDR3 DNA: TGTGCCAGCAGCTCCTTCCCCGGCAGGGCTCAATACGAGCAGTACTTC

clone size: .
D gene: TRBD2
J gene: TRBJ2-1
V gene: TRBV25-1
CDR3 length: 18
CDR3 protein: CASSQTGTSGRAENEQFF
CDR3 DNA: TGTGCCAGCAGCCAGACCGGGACTAGCGGGAGGGCCGAAAATGAGCAGTTCTTC

clone size: .
D gene: .
J gene: TRBJ2-7
V gene: TRBV5-4
CDR3 length: 13
CDR3 protein: CASSRTPTYEQYF
CDR3 DNA: TGTGCCAGCAGCCGGACACCGACCTACGAGCAGTACTTC

clone size: .
D gene: .
J gene: TRBJ2-5
V gene: TRBV4-1
CDR3 length: 14
CDR3 protein: CASSQDEIQETQYF
CDR3 DNA: TGCGCCAGCAGCCAAGATGAGATCCAAGAGACCCAGTACTTC

clone size: .
D gene: .
J gene: TRBJ1-5
V gene: TRBV4-1
CDR3 length: 15
CDR3 protein: CASSQDRSGYQPQHF
CDR3 DNA: TGCGCCAGCAGCCAAGATCGTTCAGGGTATCAGCCCCAGCATTTT

clone size: once
D gene: .
J gene: TRBJ1-1
V gene: TRBV5-1
CDR3 length: 17
CDR3 protein: CASSLAIGQGVGTEAFF
CDR3 DNA: TGCGCCAGCAGCTTGGCCATCGGCCAGGGCGTAGGCACTGAAGCTTTCTTT

clone size: .
D gene: .
J gene: TRBJ1-1
V gene: TRBV19
CDR3 length: 11
CDR3 protein: CASSGGREAFF
CDR3 DNA: TGTGCCAGTAGTGGGGGCAGAGAAGCTTTCTTT

clone size: .
D gene: .
J gene: TRBJ1-3
V gene: TRBV21-1
CDR3 length: 22
CDR3 protein: CASSPGESLGQGGKYSGNTIYF
CDR3 DNA: TGTGCCAGCAGCCCGGGGGAGTCCCTGGGACAGGGAGGAAAGTACTCTGGAAACACCATATATTTT

clone size: once
D gene: .
J gene: TRBJ2-5
V gene: TRBV7-2
CDR3 length: 17
CDR3 protein: CASSLVTAPPYQETQYF
CDR3 DNA: TGTGCCAGCAGCTTAGTAACAGCCCCCCCGTACCAAGAGACCCAGTACTTC

clone size: .
D gene: .
J gene: TRBJ1-1
V gene: TRBV6-5
CDR3 length: 13
CDR3 protein: CASSYSIVGGAFF
CDR3 DNA: TGTGCCAGCAGTTACTCGATTGTAGGGGGAGCTTTCTTT

clone size: few
D gene: .
J gene: TRBJ1-5
V gene: TRBV7-2
CDR3 length: 16
CDR3 protein: CASSPQTAYSNQPQHF
CDR3 DNA: TGTGCCAGCAGCCCTCAGACAGCGTATAGCAATCAGCCCCAGCATTTT

clone size: .
D gene: .
J gene: TRBJ2-7
V gene: TRBV2
CDR3 length: 13
CDR3 protein: CASSEDRDYEQYF
CDR3 DNA: TGTGCCAGCAGTGAAGACAGGGACTACGAGCAGTACTTC

clone size: .
D gene: .
J gene: TRBJ2-7
V gene: TRBV6-1
CDR3 length: 13
CDR3 protein: CASSASLYYEQYF
CDR3 DNA: TGTGCCAGCAGTGCTTCCCTCTACTACGAGCAGTACTTC

clone size: few
D gene: TRBD2
J gene: TRBJ2-7
V gene: TRBV5-1
CDR3 length: 15
CDR3 protein: CASSLGLAGWYEQYF
CDR3 DNA: TGCGCCAGCAGCTTGGGGCTAGCGGGTTGGTACGAGCAGTACTTC

clone size: .
D gene: .
J gene: TRBJ2-1
V gene: TRBV19
CDR3 length: 16
CDR3 protein: CASSIEDSSPYNEQFF
CDR3 DNA: TGTGCCAGTAGTATTGAGGACTCGTCCCCCTACAATGAGCAGTTCTTC

clone size: .
D gene: TRBD1
J gene: TRBJ2-5
V gene: TRBV6-6
CDR3 length: 15
CDR3 protein: CASSPGQGGQETQYF
CDR3 DNA: TGTGCCAGCAGCCCGGGACAGGGCGGCCAAGAGACCCAGTACTTC

clone size: .
D gene: .
J gene: TRBJ2-2
V gene: TRBV7-2
CDR3 length: 14
CDR3 protein: CASSLGWAPGELFF
CDR3 DNA: TGTGCCAGCAGCTTAGGTTGGGCCCCCGGGGAGCTGTTTTTT

clone size: .
D gene: TRBD1
J gene: TRBJ2-5
V gene: TRBV7-9
CDR3 length: 15
CDR3 protein: CASSLADRATETQYF
CDR3 DNA: TGTGCCAGCAGCTTAGCTGACAGGGCAACGGAGACCCAATACTTC

clone size: .
D gene: TRBD2
J gene: TRBJ2-2
V gene: TRBV5-1
CDR3 length: 14
CDR3 protein: CASSIAGAPGELFF
CDR3 DNA: TGCGCCAGCAGCATAGCGGGAGCCCCCGGGGAGCTGTTTTTT

clone size: .
D gene: TRBD2
J gene: TRBJ2-1
V gene: TRBV10-3
CDR3 length: 12
CDR3 protein: CAIAGGGNEQFF
CDR3 DNA: TGTGCCATCGCGGGGGGTGGGAATGAGCAGTTCTTC

clone size: .
D gene: .
J gene: TRBJ2-5
V gene: TRBV6-1
CDR3 length: 13
CDR3 protein: CASSEEREETQYF
CDR3 DNA: TGTGCCAGCAGTGAAGAAAGGGAGGAGACCCAGTACTTC

clone size: .
D gene: .
J gene: TRBJ1-1
V gene: TRBV6-1
CDR3 length: 12
CDR3 protein: CALGAANTEAFF
CDR3 DNA: TGTGCCCTAGGGGCAGCGAACACTGAAGCTTTCTTT

clone size: .
D gene: TRBD1
J gene: TRBJ2-1
V gene: TRBV2
CDR3 length: 11
CDR3 protein: CASSWDSQQFF
CDR3 DNA: TGTGCCAGCAGTTGGGACAGTCAACAGTTCTTC

clone size: few
D gene: .
J gene: TRBJ1-1
V gene: TRBV18
CDR3 length: 14
CDR3 protein: CASSLNRVNTEAFF
CDR3 DNA: TGTGCCAGCTCACTAAACAGGGTCAACACTGAAGCTTTCTTT

clone size: .
D gene: TRBD2
J gene: TRBJ2-1
V gene: TRBV29-1
CDR3 length: 15
CDR3 protein: CSVQPRLAERNEQFF
CDR3 DNA: TGCAGCGTCCAGCCCCGACTAGCGGAACGCAATGAGCAGTTCTTC

clone size: .
D gene: TRBD2
J gene: TRBJ2-7
V gene: TRBV4-2
CDR3 length: 15
CDR3 protein: CASSQDPIAGGEQYF
CDR3 DNA: TGTGCCAGCAGCCAAGATCCCATAGCGGGGGGGGAGCAGTACTTC

clone size: .
D gene: TRBD1
J gene: TRBJ2-3
V gene: TRBV19
CDR3 length: 13
CDR3 protein: CATLAGGTDTQYF
CDR3 DNA: TGTGCCACCCTGGCAGGGGGAACAGATACGCAGTATTTT

clone size: .
D gene: .
J gene: TRBJ2-2
V gene: TRBV11-3
CDR3 length: 15
CDR3 protein: CASSPGQSNTGELFF
CDR3 DNA: TGTGCCAGCAGCCCGGGACAATCGAACACCGGGGAGCTGTTTTTT

clone size: .
D gene: .
J gene: TRBJ1-3
V gene: TRBV19
CDR3 length: 12
CDR3 protein: CASSRSGSTIYF
CDR3 DNA: TGTGCCAGTAGCCGGAGTGGGTCCACCATATATTTT

clone size: .
D gene: .
J gene: TRBJ2-5
V gene: TRBV30
CDR3 length: 13
CDR3 protein: CAWSPPEGETQYF
CDR3 DNA: TGTGCCTGGAGTCCCCCCGAGGGAGAGACCCAGTACTTC

clone size: .
D gene: TRBD2
J gene: TRBJ2-1
V gene: TRBV13
CDR3 length: 19
CDR3 protein: CASSLEGLAGVESYNEQFF
CDR3 DNA: TGTGCCAGCAGCTTAGAGGGACTAGCGGGAGTGGAAAGCTACAATGAGCAGTTCTTC

clone size: .
D gene: .
J gene: TRBJ1-1
V gene: TRBV5-4
CDR3 length: 13
CDR3 protein: CASSYPGPTEAFF
CDR3 DNA: TGTGCCAGCAGCTACCCAGGGCCCACTGAAGCTTTCTTT

clone size: few
D gene: TRBD1
J gene: TRBJ1-1
V gene: TRBV19
CDR3 length: 14
CDR3 protein: CASSRQGRYTEAFF
CDR3 DNA: TGTGCCAGTAGTAGACAGGGTAGGTACACTGAAGCTTTCTTT

clone size: .
D gene: .
J gene: TRBJ1-1
V gene: TRBV5-6
CDR3 length: 15
CDR3 protein: CASSLVQGLNTEAFF
CDR3 DNA: TGTGCCAGCAGCCTGGTCCAGGGCTTGAACACTGAAGCTTTCTTT

clone size: .
D gene: .
J gene: TRBJ2-7
V gene: TRBV27
CDR3 length: 16
CDR3 protein: CASSSFPGQISYEQYF
CDR3 DNA: TGTGCCAGCAGTTCCTTCCCGGGACAAATCTCCTACGAGCAGTACTTC

clone size: .
D gene: .
J gene: TRBJ1-1
V gene: TRBV9
CDR3 length: 15
CDR3 protein: CASSPRHSAGTEAFF
CDR3 DNA: TGTGCCAGCAGCCCGAGGCACTCGGCGGGCACTGAAGCTTTCTTT

clone size: .
D gene: .
J gene: TRBJ2-3
V gene: TRBV29-1
CDR3 length: 14
CDR3 protein: CSVVGRLGTDTQYF
CDR3 DNA: TGCAGCGTTGTTGGGAGATTGGGCACAGATACGCAGTATTTT

clone size: .
D gene: TRBD1
J gene: TRBJ2-7
V gene: TRBV25-1
CDR3 length: 14
CDR3 protein: CASSETGQGYEQYF
CDR3 DNA: TGTGCCAGCAGTGAGACTGGACAGGGTTACGAGCAGTACTTC

clone size: .
D gene: TRBD2
J gene: TRBJ2-3
V gene: TRBV9
CDR3 length: 16
CDR3 protein: CASSVLLAGAVDTQYF
CDR3 DNA: TGTGCCAGCAGCGTATTACTAGCGGGAGCGGTAGATACGCAGTATTTT

clone size: .
D gene: .
J gene: TRBJ2-3
V gene: TRBV10-3
CDR3 length: 11
CDR3 protein: CAISGQDTQYF
CDR3 DNA: TGTGCCATCAGTGGACAAGATACGCAGTATTTT